This T cell receptor (beta chain) was observed in a study of blood T cell repertoires in COVID-19 (dated by TCRdb to the early 2020s). With respect to the entire study: The collaborator samples originated in the United States, Italy and Spain and spanned the acute and convalescent phases of COVID-19. A freely available public database, intended as a resource for researchers studying the immune response to SARS-CoV-2, is where the repertoires were released. The dataset comprised deeply sampled blood TCRbeta repertoires from subjects exposed to, actively infected with, or recovered from COVID-19. The samples were drawn from two sources: the first 160 participants of the ongoing ImmuneRACE study, and 1,200 or so subjects contributed by 6 global collaborators. Sample metadata almost always included a de-identified subject ID, COVID-19 status, age in years and sex. Where available, HLA class I and class II types were taken from metadata supplied by the sample provider and were not determined by assay-based typing. The prospective study material was composed of cDNA or gDNA derived from T cells, B-cell-depleted T cells, or PBMCs.

The CDR3 contains 13 residues, cysteine and phenylalanine counted. CDR3 DNA only is kept here, 39 bases in frame from base 1. V is trimmed back by 4 bases and J by 8 bases, and the junction contains 6 bases that no gene match accounts for. The germline V gene (reference sequence) sets CDR1 to SEHNR and CDR2 to FQNEAQ. Findings and caveats that apply to the study as a whole: The quantity of clinical and demographic metadata differed by source and by participant and was supplied without curation.

This clone has a handful of counts. The antigen this receptor binds is unknown. There are no base qualities to consult, and no much larger clone falls within one base. TCRbeta CDR3 regions were amplified from genomic DNA by means of the immunoSEQ Assay, a bias-controlled multiplex PCR. For the original study's pipeline: The number of nucleated cells in each sample was estimated by amplification of reference gene primers within the assay. Sequence reads were collapsed and filtered to measure the absolute abundance of every unique TCRbeta CDR3 rearrangement. For each sample, productive Simpson clonality was calculated as the square root of Simpson's diversity index across productive rearrangements. Held by TCRdb, this immuneACCESS table contains in-frame sequences only and omits some clones. Under half of the omission traces to an unresolved V gene where checked; the cause of the rest is unknown. That table furnishes V, J and clone size, whereas the DNA furnished D and trimming. The table for this sample lists about 60,000 clones; about 90% of them were counted only once. Less than 9.5% of the sample goes to the ten largest clones.

The collaborating institutions used their own protocols to collect whole blood in K2EDTA tubes. For TCRbeta analysis, collaborators shipped samples in one of three forms: frozen whole blood, isolated PBMCs, or DNA extracted from either of those sample types. The origin of this receptor is a human donor in a cohort sampled during active COVID-19. Specimen: peripheral blood. The chain is encoded by TRBV7-9 joined to TRBJ1-2; the central 8 bases match TRBD1. CDR3 loop: CASSSWTGKGYTF. The DNA is as follows: TGTGCCAGCAGCTCCTGGACAGGGAAGGGCTACACCTTC.